Shown below are 31 T cell receptor beta chains from a single sample sequenced in a study of cytomegalovirus exposure and HLA in healthy donors. 60 Vbeta and 13 Jbeta primers were used in PCR. Clones were sequenced by immunoSEQ multiplex PCR, and TCRdb holds only the in-frame ones, with some missing. The table lists about 230,000 clones, about 80% of them singletons. The sequenced material came from PBMCs. Source of these receptors: an older woman in good health and CMV-seropositive.

The rearrangement uses TRBV2 and TRBJ2-7, with 7 bases fitting TRBD1. This CDR3 contains 13 residues. CDR1 is SNHLY and CDR2 is FYNNEI in the germline V gene. Trimming removed 4 bases from V and 6 bases from J; junction bases left unmatched: 6. Written as DNA, the CDR3 is TGTGCCAGCAGTGCCCAAGGGACAGCCGAGCAGTACTTC. Translating gives CASSAQGTAEQYF.

The table lists this clone with a count of one. The rearrangement links TRBV5-1 to TRBJ2-7; TRBD1 matches 7 bases. This CDR3 has 15 amino acids. The germline V gene encodes CDR1 SGHRS and CDR2 YFSETQ. V was pared by 0 bases and J by 1 base, with 4 bases of the junction left unmatched. The CDR3 sequence: CASSLGTGSSYEQYF. The CDR3 coding sequence is TGCGCCAGCAGCTTGGGGACAGGTTCTTCCTACGAGCAGTACTTC.

In its sample, this clone was seen once. The chain joins TRBV6-1 to TRBJ1-2, with D unclear. The V end was cut by 0 bases, the J end by 0 bases, with 17 bases between. The CDR3 runs 18 residues. Looked up from germline, CDR1 is MNHNS and CDR2 is SASEGT. The CDR3 nucleotides read TGTGCCAGCAGTGAAGCGCCCCCCGCGGGGTCAGCTAACTATGGCTACACCTTC. It specifies CASSEAPPAGSANYGYTF.

The chain employs TRBV2 and TRBJ2-3; 7 bases fit TRBD1. The CDR3 runs to 15 residues. Trimming took 4 bases from V and 4 from J; bases not matched to a gene: 8. Germline V lookup: CDR1 SNHLY, CDR2 FYNNEI. CDR3 sequence reads: CASSALDREADTQYF. Here the CDR3 DNA reads TGTGCCAGCAGTGCTTTAGACAGGGAAGCAGATACGCAGTATTTT.

This chain joins TRBV9 and TRBJ1-5, with 7 positions matching TRBD1. Trimming at V came to 6 bases and at J to 0 bases, leaving 6 bases not matched to a gene. This CDR3 is 15 amino acids long. Germline lookup yields CDR1 SGDLS and CDR2 YYNGEE. Here the CDR3 reads CASTPGQNSNQPQHF. The CDR3 DNA sequence: TGTGCCAGCACTCCGGGACAGAATAGCAATCAGCCCCAGCATTTT.

V gene TRBV21-1 combines with J gene TRBJ2-2; the table gives TRBD1 as D, unverified against the DNA. TRBV21-1 is reported as a pseudogene. CDR3 size: 18 residues. The CDR3, as DNA: TGTGCCAGCGGGAAGGACAGGGCCACACCCTCTAACACCGGGGAGCTGTTTTTT. Amino acid sequence: CASGKDRATPSNTGELFF.

This clone occurred once. V gene TRBV29-1 combines with J gene TRBJ1-2; no firm D call. The germline gives CDR1 SQVTM, CDR2 ANQGSEA. The V end was cut by 0 bases, the J end by 4 bases, with 12 bases between. There are 14 residues in the CDR3. The CDR3 bases are TGCAGCGTTGAAGAAGGCGGTTCTGTCTATGGCTACACCTTC. Its protein product is CSVEEGGSVYGYTF.

This chain joins TRBV5-4 and TRBJ1-2; TRBD1 is a possible D gene (6 bases). Germline V gene lookup returns CDR1 SGHNT and CDR2 YYREEE (reference sequence). This CDR3 is 14 amino acids long. V lost 5 bases and J lost 5, with 16 bases in between. The CDR3 sequence: CASSQNREGYGYTF. CDR3 DNA: TGTGCCAGCAGTCAAAACAGGGAGGGGTATGGCTACACCTTC.

The rearrangement joins TRBV28 to TRBJ1-5; possibly TRBD1 for D (6 bases). The length of the CDR3 is 13 residues. In germline, CDR1 is MDHEN, CDR2 SYDVKM. Trimming pared 7 bases from V and 6 bases from J, leaving 13 bases between. In nucleotides, the CDR3 is TGTGCCAGCACCCTAAGGGGGGGTCAGCCCCAGCATTTT. It translates to CASTLRGGQPQHF.

This clone was seen once. The V and J genes are TRBV2 and TRBJ2-3; a possible D gene is TRBD1 (6 bases). In germline, CDR1 is SNHLY, CDR2 FYNNEI. The CDR3 sequence is 15 residues long. Deletions cut 8 bases from V and 1 base from J, with 16 bases between. Here the CDR3 DNA reads TGTGCCAGCGCCCGGATGGGGGCCGGCACAGATACGCAGTATTTT. Translation: CASARMGAGTDTQYF.

The chain combines TRBV4-2 with TRBJ2-1; 8 nucleotides match TRBD2. The CDR3 is made up of 16 amino acids. Germline CDR1 reads LGHNA; CDR2 reads YNFKEQ. J was trimmed by 8 bases and V by 1 base; bases with no gene match: 10. The CDR3 DNA follows: TGTGCCAGCAGCCAAGTAAGCGGGGGTGGATGGGATGAGCAGTTCTTC. This gives the protein CASSQVSGGGWDEQFF.

The chain employs TRBV2 and TRBJ2-7, with D possibly TRBD1 on 6 matching bases. The CDR3 is 12 amino acids. Deletions cut 2 bases from V and 4 bases from J, with 6 bases between. CDR1 SNHLY and CDR2 FYNNEI come from the germline V gene. The CDR3 DNA is TGTGCCAGCAGTGAACAGGGGTACGAGCAGTACTTC. Protein product: CASSEQGYEQYF.

In DNA form, the CDR3 reads TGTGCCAGCGGAAGGGGACAGGGGGCGCGGGAGACCCAGTACTTC. It translates to CASGRGQGARETQYF. This chain connects TRBV7-2 to TRBJ2-5; TRBD1 agrees at 12 bases. The length of the CDR3 is 15 residues. Trimming at V came to 8 bases and at J to 5 bases, leaving 9 bases not matched to a gene. The germline gives CDR1 SGHTA, CDR2 FQGNSA.

V and J are TRBV7-2 and TRBJ1-2, with TRBD1 matching over 10 bases. This CDR3 is 15 amino acids long. After removal of 7 bases from V and 8 bases from J, the junction contained 13 bases not matched to a gene. CDR1 is SGHTA, CDR2 FQGNSA, per germline. The CDR3 loop is CASNPRQGAPGGYTF. The DNA for the CDR3 is TGTGCCAGCAACCCGAGACAGGGGGCCCCGGGAGGCTACACCTTC.

V usage is TRBV19 and J usage is TRBJ2-4; D not certain. Germline V gene data show CDR1 as LNHDA and CDR2 as SQIVND (reference sequence). V was clipped by 5 bases and J by 9 bases, with 14 bases between them. This CDR3 is 13 amino acids long. The CDR3 DNA is TGTGCCAGTAGTGCCCGGTCCCCCGGCATTCAGTACTTC. Translating gives CASSARSPGIQYF. The full variable domain, its missing parts supplied by reference TRBV19 and TRBJ2-4, is DGGITQSPKYLFRKEGQNVTLSCEQNLNHDAMYWYRQDPGQGLRLIYYSQIVNDFQKGDIAEGYSVSREKKESFPLTVTSAQKNPTAFYLCASSARSPGIQYFGAGTRLSVL.

This rearrangement joins TRBV7-9 to TRBJ2-5, with 11 nucleotides matching TRBD2. J lost 4 bases, V lost 4 bases, and 8 bases had no gene match. Germline values: CDR1 SEHNR, CDR2 FQNEAQ (reference sequence). The CDR3 runs to 16 residues. The CDR3 region is CASSSNRLAGLETQYF. The CDR3 DNA is TGTGCCAGCAGCTCGAACAGACTAGCGGGACTAGAGACCCAGTACTTC.

The chain joins TRBV5-1 to TRBJ1-4; D perhaps matches TRBD1 (6 bases). CDR3 size: 17 residues. Trimming left V 4 bases short and J 0 bases short, with 16 bases between. Germline V lookup: CDR1 SGHRS, CDR2 YFSETQ. CDR3 sequence (DNA): TGCGCCAGCAGCCTACCAACAGGGCCAGCAACTAATGAAAAACTGTTTTTT. The encoded protein is CASSLPTGPATNEKLFF. Together with reference TRBV5-1 and TRBJ1-4, the CDR3 gives the full variable domain: KAGVTQTPRYLIKTRGQQVTLSCSPISGHRSVSWYQQTPGQGLQFLFEYFSETQRNKGNFPGRFSGRQFSNSRSEMNVSTLELGDSALYLCASSLPTGPATNEKLFFGSGTQLSVL.

The V and J genes are TRBV30 and TRBJ1-4; D unclear. This CDR3 is built from 14 residues. V lost 3 bases and J lost 2, with 10 bases in between. Germline lookup yields CDR1 GTSNPN and CDR2 SVGIG (reference sequence). In nucleotides, the CDR3 is TGTGCCTGGAGACCACAGAAGACTAATGAAAAACTGTTTTTT. It encodes CAWRPQKTNEKLFF.

The chain is built from TRBV13 and TRBJ2-1; D perhaps matches TRBD2 (5 bases). The CDR3 is 15 amino acids. V was shortened by 4 bases and J by 9 bases, with 19 bases between the two germline ends. Per germline, CDR1 PRHDT and CDR2 FYEKMQ (reference sequence). CDR3 coding DNA: TGTGCCAGCAGCTCCTGGACGGGGAAATATAGTGAGCAGTTCTTC. Translating gives CASSSWTGKYSEQFF.

The chain employs TRBV19 and TRBJ2-7; 12 nucleotides match TRBD2. The CDR3 extends over 16 amino acids. With 4 bases clipped from V and 1 base from J, the junction kept 5 bases outside the gene matches. CDR1 is LNHDA and CDR2 is SQIVND in the germline V gene (reference sequence). CDR3 sequence reads: CASSNGLAGPSYEQYF. The CDR3 DNA follows: TGTGCCAGTAGTAATGGACTAGCGGGGCCTTCCTACGAGCAGTACTTC.

The CDR3 DNA is TGTGCCAGCAGCTCCACCCGAGGTAGCGGGGGGGCAACAGATACGCAGTATTTT. Translating it yields CASSSTRGSGGATDTQYF. The chain couples TRBV7-3 to TRBJ2-3; TRBD2 matches at 11 bases. Per the germline V gene, CDR1 is SGHTA and CDR2 is FQGTGA. The CDR3 sequence is 18 residues long. Trimming at V came to 4 bases and at J to 3 bases, leaving 12 bases not matched to a gene.

This rearrangement joins TRBV5-1 to TRBJ2-5; 7 bases line up with TRBD2. V lost 4 bases to trimming and J lost 5 bases; unmatched junction nucleotides: 8. This CDR3 is 14 amino acids long. The germline CDR1 and CDR2 sequences are SGHRS and YFSETQ. For the CDR3, the DNA is TGCGCCAGCAGCCCCACCAGCGGGGAGGAGACCCAGTACTTC. Amino acids: CASSPTSGEETQYF.

The chain links TRBV5-6 to TRBJ2-5; 10 nucleotides agree with TRBD1. This CDR3 contains 16 residues. V gave up 4 bases and J gave up 3 bases; unmatched junction bases: 9. Germline CDR1 reads SGHDT; CDR2 reads YYEEEE. The CDR3 DNA reads TGTGCCAGCAGCATCCGGGACAGGGGTAAAGAAGAGACCCAGTACTTC. It encodes CASSIRDRGKEETQYF.

V is TRBV6-6 and J is TRBJ1-1; maybe TRBD1 (5 bases). Germline loops: CDR1 MNHNY, CDR2 SVGAGI (reference sequence). The length of the CDR3 is 14 residues. V gave up 6 bases and J gave up 3 bases, with 14 bases separating them. This CDR3 reads CASSLRGVDTEAFF. CDR3 coding DNA: TGTGCCAGCAGCCTTCGGGGGGTCGACACTGAAGCTTTCTTT.

This clone was counted between two and nine times. The V call is TRBV6-5, the J call TRBJ1-1; the D gene is possibly TRBD1 (5 bases). The CDR3 loop spans 12 amino acids. Deletions cut 6 bases from V and 3 bases from J, with 8 bases between. The V gene's germline CDR1 is MNHEY and CDR2 SVGAGI. The CDR3 DNA reads TGTGCCAGCAGCGGGGGGGACACTGAAGCTTTCTTT. Protein sequence: CASSGGDTEAFF.

V gene TRBV2 combines with J gene TRBJ2-3, with 9 positions matching TRBD1. CDR1 and CDR2 (germline): SNHLY, FYNNEI. Trimming took 7 bases from V and 5 from J; bases not matched to a gene: 1. This CDR3 is 12 amino acids long. The CDR3: CASNRGLDTQYF. DNA of the CDR3: TGTGCCAGCAACAGGGGGCTAGATACGCAGTATTTT.

This chain connects TRBV2 to TRBJ1-5; perhaps TRBD1 as D (6 bases). Germline CDR1 SNHLY, CDR2 FYNNEI. Trimming pared 6 bases from V and 4 bases from J, leaving 16 bases between. There are 15 residues in the CDR3. The CDR3 DNA is TGTGCCAGCAGCCGTAGGGACGGACAGAATCAGCCCCAGCATTTT. The encoded protein is CASSRRDGQNQPQHF.

The chain carries TRBV28 and TRBJ1-2; 9 bases align to TRBD1. Germline CDR1 reads MDHEN; CDR2 reads SYDVKM. The CDR3 is 13 residues long. Losses at the gene ends were 11 bases for V and 4 bases for J; bases not matched to a gene: 8. CDR3 amino acids: CAGTGGAGYGYTF. The CDR3 DNA follows: TGTGCCGGTACAGGGGGCGCCGGCTATGGCTACACCTTC.

This clone was seen a few times. The V and J genes are TRBV5-6 and TRBJ2-1; TRBD2 matches at 15 bases. The CDR3 contains 16 residues. J lost 6 bases, V lost 4 bases, and 5 bases had no gene match. The germline CDR1 and CDR2 sequences are SGHDT and YYEEEE. This CDR3 is CASSRRTSGGANEQFF. CDR3 sequence (DNA): TGTGCCAGCAGCAGGAGGACTAGCGGGGGGGCCAATGAGCAGTTCTTC.

The V gene is TRBV29-1, the J gene TRBJ2-1; D is unresolved. Germline loops: CDR1 SQVTM, CDR2 ANQGSEA. The V and J ends lost 7 bases and 4 bases respectively, with 14 bases between them. The CDR3 has 13 residues. CDR3 coding DNA: TGCAGCGGTACAGCTAAGTCATACAATGAGCAGTTCTTC. It specifies CSGTAKSYNEQFF.

The rearrangement links TRBV18 to TRBJ1-5; possible D gene TRBD1, 5 bases. CDR1 KGHSH and CDR2 LQKENI come from the germline V gene. CDR3 length equals 15 residues. Trimming pared 6 bases from V and 6 bases from J, leaving 18 bases between. The CDR3 DNA sequence: TGTGCCAGCTCCCCATCAAGGGGCGCCGGTCAGCCCCAGCATTTT. This gives the protein CASSPSRGAGQPQHF.